The 27 T cell receptor beta chains below come from one sample, sequenced in a study of T cell changes during pregnancy in multiple sclerosis. Generated by immunoSEQ multiplex PCR, the TCRdb table keeps only in-frame clones and is missing some. Here the sample spans about 49,000 clones, around 95% being singletons. This specimen was CD8+ T cells from peripheral blood mononuclear cells, taken in the first trimester of pregnancy. All receptors derive from a female donor with multiple sclerosis, enrolled in a pregnancy study.

The chain combines TRBV5-5 with TRBJ2-7; 8 nucleotides agree with TRBD2. V dropped 3 bases and J dropped 2; count of bases not matched to a gene: 7. Germline V gene lookup returns CDR1 SGHKS and CDR2 YYEKEE (reference sequence). The CDR3 is made up of 15 amino acids. CDR3 bases: TGTGCCAGCAGCTGGGGACTAGAGGTGGCCTACGAGCAGTACTTC. Translating it yields CASSWGLEVAYEQYF.

The chain links TRBV7-9 to TRBJ2-7, with 9 bases matching TRBD2. V was clipped by 7 bases and J by 12 bases; unmatched bases: 13. CDR1 SEHNR and CDR2 FQNEAQ come from the germline V gene (reference sequence). The length of the CDR3 is 13 residues. The CDR3 sequence: CASISGISGSAYF. CDR3 sequence (DNA): TGTGCCAGCATCTCGGGGATTAGCGGGAGTGCGTACTTC.

The chain carries TRBV10-3 and TRBJ2-1, with a tentative D call TRBD1 (6 bases). From germline, CDR1 is ENHRY and CDR2 SYGVKD. With 0 bases removed from V and 10 bases from J, the gap between germline ends came to 16 bases. The CDR3 is made up of 15 amino acids. CDR3 sequence reads: CAISESGTLRDEQFF. For the CDR3, the DNA is TGTGCCATCAGTGAGTCAGGGACATTAAGAGACGAGCAGTTCTTC.

The chain recombines TRBV11-2 with TRBJ2-3; D is possibly TRBD1 (6 bases). CDR1 is SGHAT, CDR2 FQNNGV, per germline. The CDR3 sequence is 17 residues long. Between the trimmed V and J ends, which lost 0 bases and 0 bases, there was a span of 13 bases. The CDR3 DNA reads as TGTGCCAGCAGCTTAGAGATTACAGGGTCTAGCACAGATACGCAGTATTTT. Residues: CASSLEITGSSTDTQYF.

This clone came up a few times. The chain joins TRBV4-3 to TRBJ1-2; 7 nucleotides align to TRBD1. V dropped 1 base and J dropped 4; count of bases not matched to a gene: 6. The CDR3 covers 15 residues. Germline V gives CDR1 LGHNA, CDR2 YSLEER. The chain's CDR3 is CASSQASGQPYGYTF. The DNA for the CDR3 is TGCGCCAGCAGCCAAGCCTCGGGACAGCCCTATGGCTACACCTTC.

V usage is TRBV13 and J usage is TRBJ2-7; 8 bases line up with TRBD1. The CDR3 length is 15 residues. V lost 5 bases, J lost 0 bases, and 6 bases stayed unmatched. Germline V lookup: CDR1 PRHDT, CDR2 FYEKMQ (reference sequence). The CDR3 loop is CASSLTGGISYEQYF. The CDR3 DNA follows: TGTGCCAGCAGCCTAACAGGGGGGATCTCCTACGAGCAGTACTTC. Supplemented by reference TRBV13 and TRBJ2-7, the full variable domain reads AAGVIQSPRHLIKEKRETATLKCYPIPRHDTVYWYQQGPGQDPQFLISFYEKMQSDKGSIPDRFSAQQFSDYHSELNMSSLELGDSALYFCASSLTGGISYEQYFGPGTRLTVT.

V and J are TRBV7-9 and TRBJ2-7; possible D gene TRBD1, 5 bases. Germline V gene lookup returns CDR1 SEHNR and CDR2 FQNEAQ (reference sequence). The CDR3 is 13 amino acids. Trimming pared 5 bases from V and 3 bases from J, leaving 11 bases between. Here the CDR3 DNA reads TGTGCCAGCAGCCCCCGTGGACACTACGAGCAGTACTTC. It specifies CASSPRGHYEQYF.

This sequence joins TRBV9 and TRBJ2-7; 12 nucleotides align to TRBD1. Trimming took 0 bases from V and 5 from J; bases not matched to a gene: 3. The CDR3 sequence is 15 residues long. Germline CDR1 is SGDLS and CDR2 is YYNGEE. This CDR3 is CASSVGGQGAHEQYF. The CDR3 DNA reads as TGTGCCAGCAGCGTAGGGGGACAGGGGGCCCACGAGCAGTACTTC. Full variable domain (outside the CDR3, taken from reference TRBV9 and TRBJ2-7): DSGVTQTPKHLITATGQRVTLRCSPRSGDLSVYWYQQSLDQGLQFLIQYYNGEERAKGNILERFSAQQFPDLHSELNLSSLELGDSALYFCASSVGGQGAHEQYFGPGTRLTVT.

The chain uses TRBV5-4 and TRBJ2-3, with TRBD1 matching over 8 bases. Losses at the gene ends were 0 bases for V and 5 bases for J; bases not matched to a gene: 5. CDR3 size: 15 residues. Germline CDR1 SGHNT, CDR2 YYREEE (reference sequence). The CDR3 loop reads CASSLAGQGGDTQYF. The CDR3 DNA is TGTGCCAGCAGCTTGGCCGGACAGGGCGGAGATACGCAGTATTTT.

The chain links TRBV30 to TRBJ1-1; D is unresolved. Trimming took off 0 bases at V and 5 bases at J, with 10 bases between the two ends. The germline V gene encodes CDR1 GTSNPN and CDR2 SVGIG (reference sequence). This CDR3 spans 13 amino acids. DNA for the CDR3: TGTGCCTGGAGTGTAGGAGGGTTTACTGAAGCTTTCTTT. Protein product: CAWSVGGFTEAFF.

The chain links TRBV11-2 to TRBJ2-1; no reliable D call. CDR1 and CDR2 (germline): SGHAT, FQNNGV. V lost 0 bases and J 8 bases, leaving 8 bases between the germline ends. The CDR3 totals 13 residues. CDR3 nucleotide sequence: TGTGCCAGCAGCTTAGATTTAGCATATGAGCAGTTCTTC. Protein: CASSLDLAYEQFF.

The chain carries TRBV6-5 and TRBJ2-5; 13 nucleotides match TRBD2. The V gene's germline CDR1 is MNHEY and CDR2 SVGAGI. The junction had 3 bases not matched to a gene; V was cut back by 6 bases and J by 2 bases. The CDR3 has 15 residues. The CDR3 sequence: CASRLAGGLQETQYF. In nucleotides, the CDR3 is TGTGCCAGCAGACTAGCGGGAGGGCTACAAGAGACCCAGTACTTC.

This clone was recorded once. The chain carries TRBV7-9 and TRBJ2-2, with 7 bases matching TRBD2. The CDR3 covers 17 residues. With V trimmed by 3 bases and J by 7 bases, 14 bases remained unmatched. Germline V gives CDR1 SEHNR, CDR2 FQNEAQ (reference sequence). The CDR3 region is CASSLTHSGPEGGELFF. CDR3 DNA: TGTGCCAGCAGCTTGACCCATAGCGGGCCCGAGGGCGGGGAGCTGTTTTTT.

This chain connects TRBV19 to TRBJ2-2, with TRBD1 matching 7 bases. V lost 7 bases to trimming and J lost 7 bases; unmatched junction nucleotides: 15. The germline V gene encodes CDR1 LNHDA and CDR2 SQIVND (reference sequence). This CDR3 is 16 amino acids long. CDR3 DNA sequence: TGTGCCAGTAAAAGGAGACAGGGACGAAGACGCGGGGAGCTGTTTTTT. Its translation is CASKRRQGRRRGELFF.

The chain uses TRBV10-3 and TRBJ1-2; perhaps TRBD1 as D (5 bases). The germline V gene has CDR1 ENHRY and CDR2 SYGVKD. CDR3 length: 16 residues. V lost 0 bases to trimming and J lost 3 bases, with 14 bases between them. CDR3 bases: TGTGCCATCAGTGAGTCGACCGGGGGGAGGTACTATGGCTACACCTTC. It specifies CAISESTGGRYYGYTF.

The chain couples TRBV15 to TRBJ2-7; the match to TRBD1 covers 9 bases. This CDR3 is built from 14 residues. The V gene's germline CDR1 is LNHNV and CDR2 YYDKDF (reference sequence). V lost 6 bases, J lost 3 bases, and 6 bases stayed unmatched. Here the CDR3 DNA reads TGTGCCACCAGTCCACCGGGACAGGGCTACGAGCAGTACTTC. Its translation: CATSPPGQGYEQYF.

The V call is TRBV9, the J call TRBJ2-6; 9 positions match TRBD1. Per the germline V gene, CDR1 is SGDLS and CDR2 is YYNGEE. Losses at the gene ends were 3 bases for V and 0 bases for J; bases not matched to a gene: 10. This CDR3 has 19 amino acids. The CDR3 DNA reads as TGTGCCAGCAGCGGAGGACAGGGGACCCGCGTCTCTGGGGCCAACGTCCTGACTTTC. Its protein product is CASSGGQGTRVSGANVLTF.

J is TRBJ2-1 and V is TRBV30, with D possibly matching TRBD2 (5 bases). V gave up 0 bases and J gave up 0 bases, with 9 bases separating them. The CDR3 spans 15 residues. Germline V gene lookup returns CDR1 GTSNPN and CDR2 SVGIG (reference sequence). The CDR3 loop reads CAWSVSGSSYNEQFF. CDR3 DNA sequence: TGTGCCTGGAGTGTGTCTGGGAGCTCCTACAATGAGCAGTTCTTC. The entire variable domain, with the rest obtained from reference TRBV30 and TRBJ2-1, is as follows: SQTIHQWPATLVQPVGSPLSLECTVEGTSNPNLYWYRQAAGRGLQLLFYSVGIGQISSEVPQNLSASRPQDRQFILSSKKLLLSDSGFYLCAWSVSGSSYNEQFFGPGTRLTVL.

The chain couples TRBV7-8 to TRBJ1-2, with 7 bases fitting TRBD1. The CDR3 is 16 amino acids. After removal of 5 bases from V and 4 bases from J, the junction contained 13 bases not matched to a gene. The germline CDR1 and CDR2 sequences are SGHVS and FQNEAQ. The CDR3 loop is CASSPDRDPLGYGYTF. CDR3 nucleotide sequence: TGTGCCAGCAGCCCAGACAGGGATCCTTTGGGCTATGGCTACACCTTC.

The chain combines TRBV5-4 with TRBJ2-3; D is unresolved. The V end was cut by 4 bases, the J end by 0 bases, with 6 bases between. Germline V gives CDR1 SGHNT, CDR2 YYREEE (reference sequence). CDR3 length equals 13 residues. Written as DNA, the CDR3 is TGTGCCAGCAGCCCAGGTAGCACAGATACGCAGTATTTT. Residues: CASSPGSTDTQYF.

This clone occurred once. The chain couples TRBV6-1 to TRBJ2-1; 8 bases fit TRBD1. Trimming took 1 base from V and 9 from J; bases not matched to a gene: 8. Germline V gene sequence: CDR1 MNHNS, CDR2 SASEGT. The CDR3 is 15 amino acids. As DNA, the CDR3 is TGTGCCAGCAGTGAAGTGGCAGGGGGCGCGTCTGAGCAGTTCTTC. It translates to CASSEVAGGASEQFF.

The chain employs TRBV4-1 and TRBJ2-3, with 10 bases fitting TRBD2. The CDR3 is 17 residues long. Trimming at V came to 3 bases and at J to 3 bases, leaving 9 bases not matched to a gene. Germline loops: CDR1 MGHRA, CDR2 YSYEKL. This CDR3 is CASSHSPSGRWTDTQYF. In DNA, the CDR3 is TGCGCCAGCAGCCACTCACCTAGCGGGAGATGGACAGATACGCAGTATTTT.

The V gene is TRBV4-1, the J gene TRBJ2-7; unclear D gene. Germline CDR1 and CDR2: MGHRA and YSYEKL. The V and J ends lost 1 base and 0 bases respectively, with 13 bases between them. CDR3 size: 16 residues. The CDR3 nucleotides read TGCGCCAGCAGCCAAGTACAAGCGCTTAGCTCCTACGAGCAGTACTTC. Protein product: CASSQVQALSSYEQYF.

The chain links TRBV7-9 to TRBJ2-7; D is possibly TRBD1 (6 bases). This CDR3 has 13 amino acids. Germline loops: CDR1 SEHNR, CDR2 FQNEAQ (reference sequence). The V end was cut by 3 bases, the J end by 2 bases, with 8 bases between. CDR3 sequence reads: CASSLGATYEQYF. In nucleotides, the CDR3 is TGTGCCAGCAGCTTGGGGGCTACCTACGAGCAGTACTTC.

The chain combines TRBV5-1 with TRBJ1-1; the D gene is possibly TRBD1 (6 bases). Trimming took 3 bases from V and 0 from J, leaving 12 bases between them. The CDR3 length is 15 residues. CDR1 and CDR2 from the germline V gene are SGHRS and YFSETQ. The CDR3 sequence: CASSYTGHLNTEAFF. DNA for the CDR3: TGCGCCAGCAGCTATACGGGACACTTGAACACTGAAGCTTTCTTT.

The chain employs TRBV11-2 and TRBJ2-7; the D is unclear. V gave up 3 bases and J gave up 2 bases, with 17 bases separating them. The CDR3 is 16 residues long. Germline CDR1 and CDR2: SGHAT and FQNNGV. The CDR3: CASSFAQSEPTYEQYF. The CDR3, as DNA: TGTGCCAGCAGCTTTGCGCAGAGCGAGCCGACCTACGAGCAGTACTTC. Variable domain in full (rest from reference TRBV11-2 and TRBJ2-7): EAGVAQSPRYKIIEKRQSVAFWCNPISGHATLYWYQQILGQGPKLLIQFQNNGVVDDSQLPKDRFSAERLKGVDSTLKIQPAKLEDSAVYLCASSFAQSEPTYEQYFGPGTRLTVT.

The chain has TRBV2 and TRBJ2-4, with D uncertain. Looked up from germline, CDR1 is SNHLY and CDR2 is FYNNEI. The CDR3 has 15 amino acids. Trimming cost V 2 bases and J 0 bases, with 8 bases left between them. The CDR3 DNA sequence: TGTGCCAGCAGTGAACAGGCCTCAGCCAAAAACATTCAGTACTTC. Translating it yields CASSEQASAKNIQYF.